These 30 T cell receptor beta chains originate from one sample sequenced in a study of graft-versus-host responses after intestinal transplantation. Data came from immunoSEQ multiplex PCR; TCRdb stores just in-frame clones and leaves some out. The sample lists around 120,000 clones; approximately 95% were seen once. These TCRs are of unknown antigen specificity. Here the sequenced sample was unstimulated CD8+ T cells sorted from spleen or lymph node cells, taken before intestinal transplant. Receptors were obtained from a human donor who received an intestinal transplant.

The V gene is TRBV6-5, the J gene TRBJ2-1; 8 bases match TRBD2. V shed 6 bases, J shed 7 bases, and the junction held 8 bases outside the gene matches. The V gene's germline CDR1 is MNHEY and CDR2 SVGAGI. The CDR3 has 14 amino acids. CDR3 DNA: TGTGCCAGCAGCCCCGGGAGGGCCGGGAATGAGCAGTTCTTC. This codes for CASSPGRAGNEQFF.

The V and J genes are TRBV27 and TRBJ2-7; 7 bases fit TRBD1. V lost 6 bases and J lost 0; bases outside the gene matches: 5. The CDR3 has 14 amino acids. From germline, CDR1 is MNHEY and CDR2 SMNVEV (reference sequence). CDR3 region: CASRRGQSSYEQYF. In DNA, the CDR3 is TGTGCCAGCAGGAGGGGACAGAGCTCCTACGAGCAGTACTTC.

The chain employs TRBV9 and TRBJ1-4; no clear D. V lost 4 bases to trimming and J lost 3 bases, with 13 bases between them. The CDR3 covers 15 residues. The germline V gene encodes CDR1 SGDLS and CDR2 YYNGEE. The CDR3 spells CASSQAVGANEKLFF. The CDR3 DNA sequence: TGTGCCAGCAGCCAGGCGGTCGGGGCTAATGAAAAACTGTTTTTT.

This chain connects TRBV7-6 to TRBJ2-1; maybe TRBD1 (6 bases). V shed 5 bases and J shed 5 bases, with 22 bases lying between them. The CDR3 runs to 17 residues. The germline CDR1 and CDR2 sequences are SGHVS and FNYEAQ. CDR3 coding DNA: TGTGCCAGCAGCCCTCGGACAGTTCCCCGTTATGACAATGAGCAGTTCTTC. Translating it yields CASSPRTVPRYDNEQFF.

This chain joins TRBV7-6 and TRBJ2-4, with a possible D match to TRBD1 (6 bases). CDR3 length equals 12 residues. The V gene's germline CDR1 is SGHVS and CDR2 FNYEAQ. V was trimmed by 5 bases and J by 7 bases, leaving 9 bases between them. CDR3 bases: TGTGCCAGCAGCCCAACAGGGAACATTCAGTACTTC. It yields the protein CASSPTGNIQYF.

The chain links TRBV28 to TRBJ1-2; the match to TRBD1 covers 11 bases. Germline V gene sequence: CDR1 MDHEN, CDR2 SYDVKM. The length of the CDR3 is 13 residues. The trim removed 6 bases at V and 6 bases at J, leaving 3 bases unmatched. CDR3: CASSPGQGDGYTF. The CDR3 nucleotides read TGTGCCAGCAGCCCGGGACAGGGGGATGGCTACACCTTC.

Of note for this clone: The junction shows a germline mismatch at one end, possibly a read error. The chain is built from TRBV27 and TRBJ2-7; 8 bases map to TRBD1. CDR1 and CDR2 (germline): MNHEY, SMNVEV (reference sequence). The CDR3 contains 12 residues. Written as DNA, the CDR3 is TGTGCCAGCTATCCGAGTAGGACAGGGCCCAACTTC. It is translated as CASYPSRTGPNF.

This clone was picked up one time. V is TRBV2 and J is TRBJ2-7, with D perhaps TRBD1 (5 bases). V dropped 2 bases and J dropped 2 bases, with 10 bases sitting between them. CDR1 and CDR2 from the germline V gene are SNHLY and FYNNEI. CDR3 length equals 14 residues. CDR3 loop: CASSERQNPYEQYF. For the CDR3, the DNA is TGTGCCAGCAGTGAAAGACAGAATCCCTACGAGCAGTACTTC.

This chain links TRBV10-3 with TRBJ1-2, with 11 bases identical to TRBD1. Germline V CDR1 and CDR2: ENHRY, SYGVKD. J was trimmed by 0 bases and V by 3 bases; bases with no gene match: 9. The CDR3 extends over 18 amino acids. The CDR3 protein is CAISEQRTGGAANYGYTF. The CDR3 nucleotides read TGTGCCATCAGTGAACAGCGGACAGGGGGCGCGGCTAACTATGGCTACACCTTC.

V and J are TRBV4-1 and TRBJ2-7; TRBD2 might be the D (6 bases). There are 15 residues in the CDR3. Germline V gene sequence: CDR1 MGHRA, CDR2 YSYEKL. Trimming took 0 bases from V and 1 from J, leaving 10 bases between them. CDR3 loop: CASSQEGTRSYEQYF. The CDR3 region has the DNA TGCGCCAGCAGCCAAGAAGGGACTCGTTCCTACGAGCAGTACTTC.

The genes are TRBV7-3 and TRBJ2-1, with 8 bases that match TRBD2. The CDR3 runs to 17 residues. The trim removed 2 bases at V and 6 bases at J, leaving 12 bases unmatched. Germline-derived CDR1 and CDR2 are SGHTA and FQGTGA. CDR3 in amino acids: CASSLVSVAGKFNEQFF. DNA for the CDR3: TGTGCCAGCAGCTTAGTATCGGTAGCGGGAAAATTCAATGAGCAGTTCTTC. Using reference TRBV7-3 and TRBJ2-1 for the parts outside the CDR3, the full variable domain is GAGVSQTPSNKVTEKGKYVELRCDPISGHTALYWYRQSLGQGPEFLIYFQGTGAADDSGLPNDRFFAVRPEGSVSTLKIQRTERGDSAVYLCASSLVSVAGKFNEQFFGPGTRLTVL.

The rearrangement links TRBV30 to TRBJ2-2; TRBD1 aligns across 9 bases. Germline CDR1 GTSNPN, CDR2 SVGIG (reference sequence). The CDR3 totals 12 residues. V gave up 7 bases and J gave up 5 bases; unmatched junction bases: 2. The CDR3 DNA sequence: TGTGCCTCGGACAGGGGAACCGGGGAGCTGTTTTTT. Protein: CASDRGTGELFF.

DNA of the CDR3: TGTGCCAGCAGCCCAATTTGGACAGACACAGTAAAAACTAGCAATCAGCCCCAGCATTTT. Protein product: CASSPIWTDTVKTSNQPQHF. The V and J genes are TRBV7-8 and TRBJ1-5; D might be TRBD1 (6 bases). Germline-derived CDR1 and CDR2 are SGHVS and FQNEAQ. V was pared by 5 bases and J by 0 bases, with 26 bases between. This CDR3 comprises 20 residues.

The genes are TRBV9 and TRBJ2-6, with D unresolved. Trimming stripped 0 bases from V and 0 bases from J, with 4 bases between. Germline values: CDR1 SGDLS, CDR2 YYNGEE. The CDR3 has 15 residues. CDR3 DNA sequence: TGTGCCAGCAGCGTAGGGAGCTCTGGGGCCAACGTCCTGACTTTC. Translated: CASSVGSSGANVLTF.

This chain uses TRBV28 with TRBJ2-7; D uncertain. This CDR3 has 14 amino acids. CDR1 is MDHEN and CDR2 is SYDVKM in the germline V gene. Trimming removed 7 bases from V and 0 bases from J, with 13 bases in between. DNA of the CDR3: TGTGCCAGCATGATCCGTATTCACTCCTACGAGCAGTACTTC. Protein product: CASMIRIHSYEQYF.

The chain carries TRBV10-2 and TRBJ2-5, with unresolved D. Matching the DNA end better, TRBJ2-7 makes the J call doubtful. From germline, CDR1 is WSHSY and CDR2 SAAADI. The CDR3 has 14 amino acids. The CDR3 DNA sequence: TGCGCCAGCCGACGCCTCGGAACAGACTACGAGCAGTACTTC. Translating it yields CASRRLGTDYEQYF.

This chain's CDR3 is CASTVDRGGNNEQFF. The CDR3 DNA reads as TGTGCCAGCACCGTCGACAGGGGGGGTAACAATGAGCAGTTCTTC. J is TRBJ2-1 and V is TRBV13; TRBD1 matches 9 bases. Per germline, CDR1 PRHDT and CDR2 FYEKMQ (reference sequence). CDR3 length: 15 residues. With 7 bases clipped from V and 5 bases from J, the junction kept 9 bases outside the gene matches.

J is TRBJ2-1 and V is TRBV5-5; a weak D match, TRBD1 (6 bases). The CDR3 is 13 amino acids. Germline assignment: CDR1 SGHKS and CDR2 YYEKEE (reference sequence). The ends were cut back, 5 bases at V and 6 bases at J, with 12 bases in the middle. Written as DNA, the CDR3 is TGTGCCAGCAGTCAACAGGGATTCAATGAGCAGTTCTTC. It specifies CASSQQGFNEQFF.

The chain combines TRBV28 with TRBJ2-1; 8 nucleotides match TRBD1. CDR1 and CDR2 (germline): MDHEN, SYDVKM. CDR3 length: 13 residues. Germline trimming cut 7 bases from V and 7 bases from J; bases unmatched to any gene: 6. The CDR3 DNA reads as TGTGCCAGCACCAAGACAGGGGAGAATGAGCAGTTCTTC. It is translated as CASTKTGENEQFF.

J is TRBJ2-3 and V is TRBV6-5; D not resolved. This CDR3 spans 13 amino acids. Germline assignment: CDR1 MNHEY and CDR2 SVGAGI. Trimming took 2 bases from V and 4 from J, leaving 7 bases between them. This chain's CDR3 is CASSYDGSDTQYF. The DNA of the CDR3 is TGTGCCAGCAGTTACGACGGGTCAGATACGCAGTATTTT.

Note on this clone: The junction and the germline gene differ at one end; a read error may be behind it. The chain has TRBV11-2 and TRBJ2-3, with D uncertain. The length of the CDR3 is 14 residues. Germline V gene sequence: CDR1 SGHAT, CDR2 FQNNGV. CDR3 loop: CASSPFGLADTQYF. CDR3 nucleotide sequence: TGTGCCAGCAGCCCCTTTGGCCTCGCAGATACCCAGTATTTT.

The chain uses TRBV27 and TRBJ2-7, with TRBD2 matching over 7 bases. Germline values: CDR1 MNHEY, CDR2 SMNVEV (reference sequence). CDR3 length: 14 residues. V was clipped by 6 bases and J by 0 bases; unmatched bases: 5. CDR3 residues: CASRLALSSYEQYF. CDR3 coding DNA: TGTGCCAGCAGACTAGCGTTGAGCTCCTACGAGCAGTACTTC.

The CDR3 DNA follows: TGTGCCAGCAGTTTGGGACAGAACGAGCAGTACTTC. This codes for CASSLGQNEQYF. This chain uses TRBV6-5 with TRBJ2-7, with TRBD1 identical over 7 bases. Germline lookup yields CDR1 MNHEY and CDR2 SVGAGI. This CDR3 contains 12 residues. With 4 bases clipped from V and 5 bases from J, the junction kept 2 bases outside the gene matches.

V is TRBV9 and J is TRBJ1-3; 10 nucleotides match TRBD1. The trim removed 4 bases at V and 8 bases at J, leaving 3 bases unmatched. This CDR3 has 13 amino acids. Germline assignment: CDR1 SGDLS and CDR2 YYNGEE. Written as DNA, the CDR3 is TGTGCCAGCAGCCGGGACAGGGGAGACACCATATATTTT. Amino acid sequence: CASSRDRGDTIYF.

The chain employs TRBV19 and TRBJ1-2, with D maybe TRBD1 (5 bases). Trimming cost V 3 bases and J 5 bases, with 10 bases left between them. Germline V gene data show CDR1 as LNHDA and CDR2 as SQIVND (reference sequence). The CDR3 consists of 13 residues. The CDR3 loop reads CASSITGAYGYTF. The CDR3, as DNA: TGTGCCAGTAGTATTACCGGGGCTTATGGCTACACCTTC.

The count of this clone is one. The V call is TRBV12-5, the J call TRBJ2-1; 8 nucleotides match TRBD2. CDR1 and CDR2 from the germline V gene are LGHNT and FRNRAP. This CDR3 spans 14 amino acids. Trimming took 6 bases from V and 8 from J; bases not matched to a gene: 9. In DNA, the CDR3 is TGTGCTAGTGGCCGGGGACTAGAGTCGGATGAGCAGTTCTTC. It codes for CASGRGLESDEQFF.

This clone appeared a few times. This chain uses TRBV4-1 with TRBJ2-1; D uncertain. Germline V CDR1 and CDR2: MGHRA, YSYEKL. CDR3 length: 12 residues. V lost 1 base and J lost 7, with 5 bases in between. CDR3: CASSQVRNEQFF. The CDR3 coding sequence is TGCGCCAGCAGCCAAGTCAGGAATGAGCAGTTCTTC.

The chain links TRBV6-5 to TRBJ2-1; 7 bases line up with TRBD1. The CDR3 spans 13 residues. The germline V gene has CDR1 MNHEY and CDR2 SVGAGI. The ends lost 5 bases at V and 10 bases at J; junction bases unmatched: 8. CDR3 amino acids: CASSLRTGREQFF. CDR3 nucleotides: TGTGCCAGCAGTCTTCGGACAGGCCGCGAGCAGTTCTTC.

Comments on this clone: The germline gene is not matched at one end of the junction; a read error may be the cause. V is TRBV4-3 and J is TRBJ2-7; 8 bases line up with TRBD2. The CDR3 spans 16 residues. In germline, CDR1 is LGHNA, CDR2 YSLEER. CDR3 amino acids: CASSQGVAGPAYEQYF. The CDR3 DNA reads TGCGCCAGCAGTCAAGGGGTAGCGGGACCCGCCTACGAGCAGTACTTC.

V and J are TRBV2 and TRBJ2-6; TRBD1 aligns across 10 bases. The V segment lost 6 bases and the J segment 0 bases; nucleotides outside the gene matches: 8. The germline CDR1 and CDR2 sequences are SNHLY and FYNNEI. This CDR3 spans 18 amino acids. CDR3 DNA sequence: TGTGCCAGCAGCCTCCGGACAGGGGGAGGCTCTGGGGCCAACGTCCTGACTTTC. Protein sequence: CASSLRTGGGSGANVLTF.